A selection of T cell receptor beta chains follows, all from one sample in a study of control samples from healthy donors and cancer patients. TCRdb's copy holds only in-frame clones and misses some; the assay was immunoSEQ multiplex PCR. The sample records 100,000 to 150,000 clones, about 90% being singletons. The sample taken for sequencing was blood. These receptors all come from a man aged 55 to 69 in good health. CDR3s include the opening cysteine and the closing phenylalanine or tryptophan. The D gene is left open where the match is weak.

TRBV5-4	TRBD1	TRBJ1-2	CASSPDRGRNGYTF
TRBV12-3/TRBV12-4	-	TRBJ1-3	CASSLALGNTIYF
TRBV9	-	TRBJ2-1	CASSVDFNEQFF
TRBV27	TRBD1	TRBJ1-2	CASSLVGQGPYGYTF
TRBV6-1	-	TRBJ1-4	CASSELGEKLFF
TRBV28	TRBD1	TRBJ1-5	CASAGTGSNQPQHF
TRBV28	-	TRBJ2-3	CASSLQGGRHTQYF
TRBV15	TRBD1	TRBJ2-1	CATTKELGQGSYNEQFF
TRBV9	TRBD2	TRBJ2-1	CASSMTSGGVQNEQFF
TRBV7-8	TRBD1	TRBJ2-3	CASSYRGMGDTQYF
TRBV28	TRBD1	TRBJ2-7	CASSTVRRGRWGEQYF
TRBV12-3/TRBV12-4	-	TRBJ1-2	CASSFGSNYGYTF
TRBV18	TRBD1	TRBJ1-6	CASSPRTGGEPPLHF
TRBV3-1/TRBV3-2	-	TRBJ2-7	CASSLSKVEQYF
TRBV12-3/TRBV12-4	-	TRBJ2-7	CANRRGDPYEQYF
TRBV5-4	-	TRBJ2-3	CASSLLQGTSTDTQYF